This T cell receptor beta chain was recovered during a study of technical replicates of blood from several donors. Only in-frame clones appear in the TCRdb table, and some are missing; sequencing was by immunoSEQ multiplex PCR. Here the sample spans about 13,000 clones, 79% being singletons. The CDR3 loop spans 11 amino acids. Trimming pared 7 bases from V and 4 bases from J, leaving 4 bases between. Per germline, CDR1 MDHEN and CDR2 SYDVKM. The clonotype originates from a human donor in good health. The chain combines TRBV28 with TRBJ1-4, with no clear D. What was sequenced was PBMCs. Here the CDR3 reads CASTVNEKLFF. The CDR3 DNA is TGTGCCAGCACCGTTAATGAAAAACTGTTTTTT.